Below, 25 T cell receptor beta chains from the same sample are listed, as sequenced in a study of blood T cell repertoires in COVID-19 (TCRdb year 2020). The receptor library was made with the immunoSEQ multiplex PCR assay. Held by TCRdb, this immuneACCESS table contains in-frame sequences only and omits some clones. Under half of the omission traces to an unresolved V gene where checked; the cause of the rest is unknown. The sample records hundreds of thousands of clones, more than 85% of which are singletons. The ten largest clones add up to around 8% of the sample. The specimen sequenced was PBMCs or T cells enriched from blood (not recorded which). The origin of the receptors is an older woman who had recovered from COVID-19.

The chain has TRBV7-6 and TRBJ1-2, with TRBD1 matching over 9 bases. The CDR3 is made up of 15 amino acids. The germline V gene has CDR1 SGHVS and CDR2 FNYEAQ. With V trimmed by 5 bases and J by 8 bases, 12 bases remained unmatched. The CDR3 coding sequence is TGTGCCAGCAGCCCAGGCGGACAGGGGCTGGGCGGCTACACCTTC. This sequence encodes CASSPGGQGLGGYTF.

This chain connects TRBV3-1 (or the pseudogene TRBV3-2) to TRBJ1-1; a weak D match, TRBD1 (6 bases). Per the germline V gene, CDR1 is LGHDT and CDR2 is YNNKEL (reference sequence). The CDR3 is 12 residues long. Between the trimmed V and J ends, which lost 5 bases and 5 bases, there was a span of 9 bases. CDR3 in DNA: TGTGCCAGCAGCTTTCAGGGGACTGAAGCTTTCTTT. This sequence encodes CASSFQGTEAFF.

The CDR3 protein is CASSLVEGGSYEQYF. The CDR3 bases are TGTGCCAGCAGCTTAGTGGAAGGGGGCTCCTACGAGCAGTACTTC. This chain uses TRBV11-2 with TRBJ2-7; TRBD1 is a possible D gene (6 bases). With 1 base removed from V and 0 bases from J, the gap between germline ends came to 10 bases. This CDR3 is built from 15 residues. Germline CDR1 and CDR2: SGHAT and FQNNGV.

The chain has TRBV19 and TRBJ2-5; D unresolved. This CDR3 comprises 12 residues. Trimming took 6 bases from V and 2 from J, leaving 7 bases between them. CDR1 and CDR2 (germline): LNHDA, SQIVND (reference sequence). CDR3 region: CASRGLQETQYF. The CDR3 DNA reads as TGTGCCAGTAGGGGCCTTCAAGAGACCCAGTACTTC.

This clone came up once. The chain carries TRBV5-6 and TRBJ1-6; D ambiguous. Trimming left V 1 base short and J 7 bases short, with 6 bases between. The CDR3 length is 13 residues. The germline V gene encodes CDR1 SGHDT and CDR2 YYEEEE. The CDR3 region has the DNA TGTGCCAGCAGCTTGCAGGCCAATTCACCCCTCCACTTT. Translating gives CASSLQANSPLHF.

The J gene is TRBJ1-5, the V gene TRBV19, with 10 bases fitting TRBD1. V trimming: 7 bases; J trimming: 2 bases; junction bases outside the gene matches: 5. The germline V gene encodes CDR1 LNHDA and CDR2 SQIVND (reference sequence). The CDR3 is 15 amino acids. CDR3 amino acids: CASTPDRGGNQPQHF. The CDR3 DNA follows: TGTGCCAGTACCCCGGACAGGGGGGGCAATCAGCCCCAGCATTTT.

The chain joins TRBV28 to TRBJ1-1; D not resolved. Germline V gene sequence: CDR1 MDHEN, CDR2 SYDVKM. The CDR3 has 14 residues. The V end was cut by 7 bases, the J end by 1 base, with 13 bases between. CDR3 bases: TGTGCCAGCAATCGGAGGCGCTCGAACACTGAAGCTTTCTTT. Amino acids: CASNRRRSNTEAFF.

The chain is built from TRBV27 and TRBJ2-6; D unresolved. Germline lookup yields CDR1 MNHEY and CDR2 SMNVEV (reference sequence). This CDR3 is built from 13 residues. V was shortened by 6 bases and J by 4 bases, with 7 bases between the two germline ends. CDR3 protein: CASRRAGANVLTF. CDR3 sequence (DNA): TGTGCCAGCAGGCGAGCCGGGGCCAACGTCCTGACTTTC.

J is TRBJ2-6 and V is TRBV6-5, with a possible D match to TRBD2 (6 bases). CDR1 and CDR2 from the germline V gene are MNHEY and SVGAGI. V lost 2 bases and J lost 11, with 10 bases in between. The CDR3 sequence is 13 residues long. CDR3 loop: CASSYRESYVLTF. The CDR3 bases are TGTGCCAGCAGTTACCGGGAGAGCTACGTCCTGACTTTC.

The J gene is TRBJ2-1, the V gene TRBV13; TRBD2 is a possible D gene (6 bases). Germline CDR1 PRHDT, CDR2 FYEKMQ (reference sequence). V was trimmed by 5 bases and J by 8 bases, leaving 19 bases between them. The CDR3 length is 15 residues. Written as DNA, the CDR3 is TGTGCCAGCAGCCAAAGGAGGGAGAGTCGGGATGAGCAGTTCTTC. It codes for CASSQRRESRDEQFF.

J is TRBJ2-1 and V is TRBV3-1 (or the pseudogene TRBV3-2); 15 positions agree with TRBD2. This CDR3 is 14 amino acids long. Germline CDR1 is LGHDT and CDR2 is YNNKEL (reference sequence). Trimming removed 8 bases from V and 9 bases from J; junction bases left unmatched: 5. CDR3 coding DNA: TGTGCCAGCCGGACTAGCGGGGGGGGAGGTGAGCAGTTCTTC. Encoded protein: CASRTSGGGGEQFF.

The chain recombines TRBV30 with TRBJ1-6; 7 bases map to TRBD1. The CDR3 sequence is 15 residues long. From germline, CDR1 is GTSNPN and CDR2 SVGIG (reference sequence). The J segment lost 12 bases and the V segment lost 4 bases, leaving 15 bases of the junction unmatched. CDR3 DNA: TGTGCCTGGAACACCGGGACAGCGCATCTCGGACCCCTCCACTTT. Protein: CAWNTGTAHLGPLHF. Complete variable domain (other parts from reference TRBV30 and TRBJ1-6): SQTIHQWPATLVQPVGSPLSLECTVEGTSNPNLYWYRQAAGRGLQLLFYSVGIGQISSEVPQNLSASRPQDRQFILSSKKLLLSDSGFYLCAWNTGTAHLGPLHFGNGTRLTVT.

The V call is TRBV5-1, the J call TRBJ1-1; TRBD1 is a possible D gene (6 bases). The CDR3 loop spans 15 amino acids. Germline-derived CDR1 and CDR2 are SGHRS and YFSETQ. Trimming cost V 2 bases and J 4 bases, with 15 bases left between them. CDR3 region: CASSFTGTRSTEAFF. The CDR3 DNA is TGCGCCAGCAGCTTTACAGGGACCAGGAGCACTGAAGCTTTCTTT.

DNA for the CDR3: TGTGCCAGCAGTCGGGGGACTAGCGGGGGCCTCTCCTACGAGCAGTACTTC. Protein product: CASSRGTSGGLSYEQYF. V and J are TRBV2 and TRBJ2-7; 14 positions agree with TRBD2. This CDR3 spans 17 amino acids. J lost 0 bases, V lost 5 bases, and 6 bases had no gene match. Germline CDR1 reads SNHLY; CDR2 reads FYNNEI.

The J gene is TRBJ2-7, the V gene TRBV20-1; no clear D. The V end lost 7 bases, the J end lost 3 bases, and 10 bases lay between the germline ends. CDR3 size: 11 residues. CDR1 is DFQATT and CDR2 is SNEGSKA in the germline V gene (reference sequence). CDR3 residues: CSVPQDYEQYF. The CDR3 DNA follows: TGCAGTGTCCCCCAGGACTACGAGCAGTACTTC.

This clone was seen a few times. The chain uses TRBV14 and TRBJ1-6; D uncertain. Germline values: CDR1 SGHDN, CDR2 FVKESK. There are 13 residues in the CDR3. V lost 4 bases to trimming and J lost 10 bases, with 11 bases between them. The CDR3 sequence is CASSPGVVSPLHF. CDR3 nucleotides: TGTGCCAGCAGCCCCGGTGTTGTGTCACCCCTCCACTTT.

This clone appeared a single time. The genes are TRBV23-1 and TRBJ1-2, with D unclear. TRBV23-1 is labeled an ORF, and its function is uncertain. This CDR3 is built from 12 residues. Trimming pared 8 bases from V and 5 bases from J, leaving 12 bases between. The CDR3: CASGPFLYGYTF. The CDR3 region has the DNA TGCGCCAGCGGGCCTTTTTTATATGGCTACACCTTC.

This clone was seen more than once but under ten times. V is TRBV2 and J is TRBJ2-7; D might be TRBD2 (5 bases). The germline gives CDR1 SNHLY, CDR2 FYNNEI. CDR3 size: 12 residues. Trimming took 7 bases from V and 3 from J, leaving 10 bases between them. The chain's CDR3 is CASTRGIYEQYF. The DNA of the CDR3 is TGTGCCAGCACCAGAGGGATCTACGAGCAGTACTTC.

This chain uses TRBV6-1 with TRBJ2-7; D is possibly TRBD2 (6 bases). From germline, CDR1 is MNHNS and CDR2 SASEGT. V gave up 3 bases and J gave up 0 bases, with 18 bases separating them. The length of the CDR3 is 17 residues. CDR3 amino acids: CASSDPFGRRGSYEQYV. DNA for the CDR3: TGTGCCAGCAGTGACCCCTTCGGGAGACGGGGCTCCTACGAGCAGTACGTC.

This clone turned up a few times. The J gene is TRBJ2-1, the V gene TRBV7-9; weak D call: TRBD1 (5 bases). In germline, CDR1 is SEHNR, CDR2 FQNEAQ (reference sequence). The CDR3 contains 13 residues. Trimming left V 2 bases short and J 5 bases short, with 7 bases between. The CDR3 loop is CASSLLRDNEQFF. The CDR3 DNA is TGTGCCAGCAGCTTACTCAGGGACAATGAGCAGTTCTTC.

In DNA, the CDR3 is TGTGCCAGCAGCTTATTGGCGGGGAACTATGGCTACACCTTC. Residues: CASSLLAGNYGYTF. The chain uses TRBV5-4 and TRBJ1-2, with D unclear. The CDR3 covers 14 residues. V lost 2 bases to trimming and J lost 2 bases, with 10 bases between them. From germline, CDR1 is SGHNT and CDR2 YYREEE (reference sequence).

The chain couples TRBV4-1 to TRBJ2-1; 10 positions match TRBD2. The CDR3 has 17 amino acids. Germline CDR1 is MGHRA and CDR2 is YSYEKL. V shed 1 base and J 7 bases; nucleotides not matched to a gene: 10. The CDR3 DNA reads TGCGCCAGCAGCCAAGTTTGGAGCGGGGGGGAACGGAATGAGCAGTTCTTC. Protein product: CASSQVWSGGERNEQFF.

The chain uses TRBV6-5 and TRBJ1-5, with 8 nucleotides matching TRBD1. The CDR3 runs 15 residues. From germline, CDR1 is MNHEY and CDR2 SVGAGI. With V trimmed by 6 bases and J by 7 bases, 11 bases remained unmatched. The CDR3 loop reads CASSAMDRAGQPQHF. As DNA, the CDR3 is TGTGCCAGCAGCGCTATGGACAGGGCGGGACAGCCCCAGCATTTT.

The DNA for the CDR3 is TGTGCCAGCTCACTCTGGGGGGAAGCTGGCGAGCAGTACGTC. It codes for CASSLWGEAGEQYV. This sequence joins TRBV18 and TRBJ2-7, with TRBD2 as a possible D gene (6 bases). Trimming pared 4 bases from V and 6 bases from J, leaving 16 bases between. Germline V gene data show CDR1 as KGHSH and CDR2 as LQKENI. CDR3 length: 14 residues.

J is TRBJ2-5 and V is TRBV25-1, with D possibly being TRBD2 (6 bases). V was trimmed by 1 base and J by 5 bases, leaving 11 bases between them. This CDR3 is built from 14 residues. The germline V gene has CDR1 MGHDK and CDR2 SYGVNS. The CDR3 nucleotides read TGTGCCAGCAGTGAATCCCGGGGGAGGGAGACCCAGTACTTC. Its protein is CASSESRGRETQYF.